This entry lists 25 T cell receptor beta chains sequenced from one sample in a study of identical twins. TCRdb reprocessed the 5' RACE reads with MiXCR, giving one entry per CDR3 protein. Of 750,000 to 950,000 distinct CDR3 sequences in the sample, roughly an eighth were seen once. This sample was shared with a second study, whose subject was yellow fever vaccine responses in identical twins.

Sequenced sample: PBMCs. The receptors derive from a young woman in good health.

This clonotype has more than one count but fewer than ten. The chain has TRBV29-1 and TRBJ2-1, with D perhaps TRBD2 (6 bases). CDR1 is SQVTM and CDR2 is ANQGSEA in the germline V gene. Trimming pared 4 bases from V and 8 bases from J, leaving 12 bases between. This CDR3 has 12 residues. For the CDR3, the DNA is TGCAGCGTTGCGGAGGGTAACGATGAGCAGTTCTTC. Its translation is CSVAEGNDEQFF.

The rearrangement joins TRBV9 to TRBJ2-7; TRBD2 is a possible D gene (6 bases). The germline CDR1 and CDR2 sequences are SGDLS and YYNGEE. Trimming cost V 0 bases and J 0 bases, with 13 bases left between them. The CDR3 covers 16 residues. The CDR3 region is CASSVDGGYPSYEQYF. Written as DNA, the CDR3 is TGTGCCAGCAGCGTAGATGGAGGGTATCCCTCCTACGAGCAGTACTTC.

In its sample, this clonotype was seen a few times. The chain links TRBV11-1 to TRBJ2-6, with 7 nucleotides matching TRBD1. The ends lost 4 bases at V and 2 bases at J; junction bases unmatched: 14. Per the germline V gene, CDR1 is SGHAT and CDR2 is FQDESV (reference sequence). This CDR3 has 19 amino acids. The CDR3 reads CASSSDPGQNFAGANVLTF. Written as DNA, the CDR3 is TGTGCCAGCAGCTCAGATCCGGGACAGAACTTTGCTGGGGCCAACGTCCTGACTTTC.

This clonotype was counted only a few times. The genes are TRBV19 and TRBJ2-4, with 8 bases that match TRBD2. CDR1 and CDR2 from the germline V gene are LNHDA and SQIVND (reference sequence). Unmatched junction bases numbered 13, after V lost 2 bases and J lost 7 bases. The CDR3 contains 17 residues. The CDR3 sequence: CASSITTSGPLMNIQYF. Written as DNA, the CDR3 is TGTGCCAGTAGTATAACCACTAGCGGTCCTTTGATGAACATTCAGTACTTC.

The chain carries TRBV6-6 and TRBJ2-3, with D perhaps matching TRBD2 (6 bases). The germline gives CDR1 MNHNY, CDR2 SVGAGI (reference sequence). V was cut by 6 bases and J by 6 bases, with 16 bases left in between. This CDR3 is 14 amino acids long. The CDR3, as DNA: TGTGCCAGCAGCCCGGGACTTCCCATGGATACGCAGTATTTT. Protein product: CASSPGLPMDTQYF.

This clonotype has only one observation. This clone may be a read error of a much larger clone one base away. The rearrangement links TRBV7-8 to TRBJ2-1, with TRBD2 matching 13 bases. CDR1 and CDR2 from the germline V gene are SGHVS and FQNEAQ. J was trimmed by 6 bases and V by 1 base; bases with no gene match: 3. The CDR3 length is 16 residues. Written as DNA, the CDR3 is TGTGCCAGCAGCTTAGAACTAGCGGGGGGGTCCAATGAGCAGTTCTTC. The encoded protein is CASSLELAGGSNEQFF.

This clonotype has just a few counts. The J gene is TRBJ2-1, the V gene TRBV2; TRBD2 matches 7 bases. This CDR3 is 15 amino acids long. V was clipped by 3 bases and J by 2 bases; unmatched bases: 4. Germline CDR1 is SNHLY and CDR2 is FYNNEI. CDR3 sequence: CASSDRAGPYNEQFF. CDR3 sequence (DNA): TGTGCCAGCAGTGACCGAGCGGGGCCCTACAATGAGCAGTTCTTC.

Notes on this clonotype: It may be a read error: a sequence one base away is much more abundant. The V call is TRBV28, the J call TRBJ2-3, with D possibly matching TRBD2 (5 bases). The CDR3 covers 16 residues. Germline V CDR1 and CDR2: MDHEN, SYDVKM. This chain's CDR3 is CSSSLYSGASTDTQYF. CDR3 sequence (DNA): TGTTCCAGCAGTTTATACAGCGGAGCTAGCACAGATACGCAGTATTTT.

There are a few counts of this clonotype. CDR3 loop: CASSPGHKREAFF. CDR3 DNA: TGTGCCAGCAGTCCAGGACACAAACGTGAGGCTTTCTTT. The rearrangement joins TRBV28 to TRBJ1-1; TRBD1 might be the D (5 bases). The V gene's germline CDR1 is MDHEN and CDR2 SYDVKM. The CDR3 runs 13 residues. The V and J ends lost 5 bases and 11 bases respectively, with 18 bases between them.

This clonotype was detected ten times or more. This sequence joins TRBV12-3 or TRBV12-4 and TRBJ2-1, with 9 bases matching TRBD2. The CDR3 contains 16 residues. Trimming removed 3 bases from V and 8 bases from J; junction bases left unmatched: 11. The CDR3, as DNA: TGTGCCAGCAGTTTTATAGCGGGAGCCCCCACACATGAGCAGTTCTTC. The encoded protein is CASSFIAGAPTHEQFF.

The V gene is TRBV5-1, the J gene TRBJ2-7; TRBD1 agrees at 9 bases. The junction had 11 bases not matched to a gene; V was cut back by 4 bases and J by 6 bases. Germline V gene lookup returns CDR1 SGHRS and CDR2 YFSETQ. The CDR3 is made up of 15 amino acids. In nucleotides, the CDR3 is TGCGCCAGCAGCGACCCGCGGGACAGGGTTGGCGAGCAGTACTTC. It translates to CASSDPRDRVGEQYF. The full variable domain, completed using reference TRBV5-1 and TRBJ2-7, is KAGVTQTPRYLIKTRGQQVTLSCSPISGHRSVSWYQQTPGQGLQFLFEYFSETQRNKGNFPGRFSGRQFSNSRSEMNVSTLELGDSALYLCASSDPRDRVGEQYFGPGTRLTVT.

The chain employs TRBV20-1 and TRBJ2-2; D is unresolved. The V gene lost 3 bases and the J gene lost 5 bases, with 16 bases spanning the gap. Germline-derived CDR1 and CDR2 are DFQATT and SNEGSKA (reference sequence). The CDR3 extends over 15 amino acids. CDR3 DNA sequence: TGCAGTGCTAGCCCGTTAGGGCGTCGAACCGGGGAGCTGTTTTTT. This sequence encodes CSASPLGRRTGELFF.

This clonotype was counted between two and nine times. In DNA form, the CDR3 reads TGCGCCAGCAGCTTTAGCCGGACAGCACAAGAGACCCAGTACTTC. Translating gives CASSFSRTAQETQYF. This chain uses TRBV5-1 with TRBJ2-5; a possible D gene is TRBD1 (6 bases). CDR3 length: 15 amino acids. V gave up 2 bases and J gave up 2 bases, with 13 bases separating them. Germline V gene data show CDR1 as SGHRS and CDR2 as YFSETQ.

This clonotype was seen a handful of times. The chain recombines TRBV5-1 with TRBJ2-1; 7 bases match TRBD2. This CDR3 has 15 residues. Germline V gives CDR1 SGHRS, CDR2 YFSETQ. V lost 2 bases to trimming and J lost 5 bases; unmatched junction nucleotides: 7. This CDR3 reads CASSFRDYPHNEQFF. For the CDR3, the DNA is TGCGCCAGCAGCTTCCGGGACTATCCCCACAATGAGCAGTTCTTC.

The rearrangement links TRBV5-1 to TRBJ2-5, with 7 positions matching TRBD1. Looked up from germline, CDR1 is SGHRS and CDR2 is YFSETQ. J gave up 2 bases and V 6 bases, and 10 bases lay outside the gene matches. The length of the CDR3 is 15 residues. Written as DNA, the CDR3 is TGCGCCAGCACATACGGACCGGGACAGCAAGAGACCCAGTACTTC. Its protein product is CASTYGPGQQETQYF.

V is TRBV10-3 and J is TRBJ2-2; TRBD2 matches 12 bases. Germline values: CDR1 ENHRY, CDR2 SYGVKD. V was clipped by 5 bases and J by 7 bases; unmatched bases: 8. This CDR3 is built from 16 residues. The CDR3 DNA sequence: TGTGCCATCAGTCTGACTAGCGGGGGATCGGTCGGGGAGCTGTTTTTT. Translated, it gives CAISLTSGGSVGELFF.

The J gene is TRBJ1-4, the V gene TRBV5-1; D call uncertain. Germline V gives CDR1 SGHRS, CDR2 YFSETQ. The CDR3 is 14 amino acids. Between the trimmed V and J ends, which lost 0 bases and 8 bases, there was a span of 11 bases. The chain's CDR3 is CASSLDPGNEKLFF. In DNA, the CDR3 is TGCGCCAGCAGCTTGGATCCAGGTAACGAAAAACTGTTTTTT.

This clonotype appeared many times. The V gene is TRBV20-1, the J gene TRBJ2-7, with D uncertain. CDR3 length equals 11 residues. The V end was cut by 6 bases, the J end by 4 bases, with 10 bases between. From germline, CDR1 is DFQATT and CDR2 SNEGSKA (reference sequence). In DNA, the CDR3 is TGCAGTGCCGGCTCACTATACGAGCAGTACTTC. The encoded protein is CSAGSLYEQYF.

V is TRBV28 and J is TRBJ2-7; the match to TRBD1 covers 8 bases. The germline V gene encodes CDR1 MDHEN and CDR2 SYDVKM. J gave up 0 bases and V 3 bases, and 1 base lay outside the gene matches. This CDR3 has 14 residues. CDR3 bases: TGTGCCAGCAGTTTGACAGGGGACTCCTACGAGCAGTACGTC. Its protein product is CASSLTGDSYEQYV.

This clonotype was counted only a few times. The J gene is TRBJ2-3, the V gene TRBV2; tentative D call: TRBD1 (7 bases). The CDR3 extends over 16 amino acids. Per germline, CDR1 SNHLY and CDR2 FYNNEI. The ends were cut back, 0 bases at V and 5 bases at J, with 15 bases in the middle. CDR3 residues: CASSEAGGGGRDTQYF. The DNA for the CDR3 is TGTGCCAGCAGTGAAGCGGGAGGAGGGGGCCGAGATACGCAGTATTTT.

This clonotype was seen a few times. The rearrangement joins TRBV12-3 or TRBV12-4 to TRBJ2-1, with D possibly being TRBD1 (6 bases). Trimming removed 1 base from V and 0 bases from J, with 10 bases in between. The CDR3 extends over 16 amino acids. The CDR3, as DNA: TGTGCCAGCAGTTTAGGCCGGACAGACTCCTACAATGAGCAGTTCTTC. It encodes CASSLGRTDSYNEQFF.

This clonotype was counted a few times. V gene TRBV6-1 combines with J gene TRBJ1-2; the D gene is possibly TRBD1 (6 bases). Germline V CDR1 and CDR2: MNHNS, SASEGT. The CDR3 has 14 residues. Trimming shortened V by 7 bases and J by 10 bases, and 22 bases separated the two germline ends. The CDR3 bases are TGTGCCAGCACCCGGGACATTACACCCTATAACTACACCTTC. Protein sequence: CASTRDITPYNYTF.

At least ten counts were recorded for this clonotype. This chain uses TRBV12-3 or TRBV12-4 with TRBJ2-3; the D gene is possibly TRBD1 (6 bases). The CDR3 sequence is 15 residues long. V was shortened by 3 bases and J by 0 bases, with 10 bases between the two germline ends. The CDR3 sequence: CASSFRGYSTDTQYF. The CDR3, as DNA: TGTGCCAGCAGTTTCAGGGGTTATAGCACAGATACGCAGTATTTT.

The J gene is TRBJ2-7, the V gene TRBV6-1, with D maybe TRBD1 (5 bases). The CDR3 extends over 15 amino acids. Between the trimmed V and J ends, which lost 0 bases and 7 bases, there was a span of 16 bases. Germline CDR1 MNHNS, CDR2 SASEGT. The CDR3 nucleotides read TGTGCCAGCAGTGAAGCCGCAGGGTACATCGAAGAGCAGTACGTC. Translating it yields CASSEAAGYIEEQYV.

This clonotype was detected only a few times. V gene TRBV6-1 combines with J gene TRBJ1-2; the D is unclear. The V and J ends lost 4 bases and 4 bases respectively, with 7 bases between them. There are 12 residues in the CDR3. CDR1 is MNHNS, CDR2 SASEGT, per germline. The CDR3 region has the DNA TGTGCCAGCAGTGTCGGCGGCTATGGCTACACCTTC. The encoded protein is CASSVGGYGYTF.